The clone carrying this T cell receptor beta chain is a singleton in its sample. The target antigen is unknown. PCR was performed using 60 Vbeta and 13 Jbeta primers. Profiled with immunoSEQ multiplex PCR; TCRdb holds only in-frame clones, not every one. The data show under 200,000 clones, around 84% seen once. The sample originates from a study of cytomegalovirus exposure and HLA in healthy donors. Study-level findings and limits: In a later analysis, V- and J-gene trimming of beta chains associated with a DCLRE1C missense variant, replicated independently. Associated with cytomegalovirus, according to the listing, were about 160 TCR beta chains. Being productive about 90% or about 30% of the time was typical of most TCR beta V segments in an earlier analysis.

From germline, CDR1 is SGHAT and CDR2 FQNNGV. The CDR3 has 15 residues. V was shortened by 2 bases and J by 4 bases, with 11 bases between the two germline ends. Sequencing was performed on PBMCs. This chain connects TRBV11-2 to TRBJ2-2; unclear D gene. The receptor was isolated from a young man in good health and CMV-seronegative. The CDR3 DNA reads as TGTGCCAGCAGCTTACCCTTTGTCGGCACCGGGGAGCTGTTTTTT. It translates to CASSLPFVGTGELFF.